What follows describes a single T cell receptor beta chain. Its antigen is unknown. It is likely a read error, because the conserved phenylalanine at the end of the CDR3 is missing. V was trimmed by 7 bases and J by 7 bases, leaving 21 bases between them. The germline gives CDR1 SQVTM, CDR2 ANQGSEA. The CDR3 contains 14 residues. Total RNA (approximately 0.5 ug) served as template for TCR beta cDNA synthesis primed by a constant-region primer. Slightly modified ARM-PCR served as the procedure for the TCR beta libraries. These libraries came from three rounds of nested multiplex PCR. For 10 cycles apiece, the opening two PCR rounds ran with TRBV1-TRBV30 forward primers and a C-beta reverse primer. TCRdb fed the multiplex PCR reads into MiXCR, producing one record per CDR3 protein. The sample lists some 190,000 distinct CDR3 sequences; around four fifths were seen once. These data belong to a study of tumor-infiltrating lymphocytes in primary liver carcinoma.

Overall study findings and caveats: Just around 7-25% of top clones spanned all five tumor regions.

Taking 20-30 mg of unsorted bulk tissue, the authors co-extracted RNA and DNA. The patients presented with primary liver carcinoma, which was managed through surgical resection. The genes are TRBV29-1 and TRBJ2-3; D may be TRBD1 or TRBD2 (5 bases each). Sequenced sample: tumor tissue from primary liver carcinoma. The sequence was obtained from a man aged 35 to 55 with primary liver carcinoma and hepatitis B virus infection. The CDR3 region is CSASGTAQRNTQYL. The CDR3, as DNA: TGCAGCGCTTCCGGGACGGCCCAAAGAAATACGCAGTATTTG.